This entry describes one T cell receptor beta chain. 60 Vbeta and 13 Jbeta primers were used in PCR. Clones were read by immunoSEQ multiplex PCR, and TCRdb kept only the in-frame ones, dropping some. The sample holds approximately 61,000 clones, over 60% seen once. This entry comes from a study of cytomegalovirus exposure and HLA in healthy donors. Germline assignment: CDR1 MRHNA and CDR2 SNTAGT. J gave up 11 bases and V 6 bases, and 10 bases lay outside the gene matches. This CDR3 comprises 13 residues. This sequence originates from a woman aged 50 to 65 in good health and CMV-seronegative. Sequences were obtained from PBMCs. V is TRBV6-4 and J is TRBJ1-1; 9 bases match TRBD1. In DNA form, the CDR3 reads TGTGCCAGCAGCCCGGGACAGGGAATAGCTGCTTTCTTT. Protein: CASSPGQGIAAFF.